The rows below give T cell receptor beta chains drawn from one sample of a study of T cell clonotyping in hematopoietic cell transplantation. Measured with immunoSEQ multiplex PCR; TCRdb has only the in-frame clones, and not every one. There are about 6,500 clones in the sample; 95% to 97% occur only once, and roughly 16% lies in the top ten. The sequencing used peripheral blood mononuclear cells, collected before stem cell transplant. Receptors were obtained from a man in his 70s with acute myeloid leukemia. Some clones in this sample may be carry-over from other donors' samples. CDR3s include the opening cysteine and the closing phenylalanine or tryptophan. The D gene is left open where the match is weak. Size values are once, few and many counts, or a class for expanded clones, and some rows have none.

size: once; D: NA; V: TRBV11-2; J: TRBJ1-1; CDR3: CASSLDTEAFF; DNA: TGTGCCAGCAGCTTAGACACTGAAGCTTTCTTT
size: NA; D: NA; V: TRBV29-1; J: TRBJ1-2; CDR3: CSVGNRDSYHGYTF; DNA: TGCAGCGTGGGCAACCGGGACTCCTACCATGGCTACACCTTC
size: NA; D: TRBD2; V: TRBV5-4; J: TRBJ2-2; CDR3: CASSSLAVPGGELFF; DNA: TGTGCCAGCAGCTCCCTAGCGGTCCCGGGCGGGGAGCTGTTTTTT
size: NA; D: NA; V: TRBV7-2; J: TRBJ1-3; CDR3: CASTMAISGNTIYF; DNA: TGTGCCAGCACTATGGCAATCTCTGGAAACACCATATATTTT
size: NA; D: NA; V: TRBV30; J: TRBJ2-7; CDR3: CAWTPRQEYYEQYF; DNA: TGTGCCTGGACCCCCAGGCAGGAGTACTACGAGCAGTACTTC
size: NA; D: TRBD1; V: TRBV6-1; J: TRBJ2-3; CDR3: CASIRDRGADTQYF; DNA: TGTGCCAGCATTCGAGACAGGGGTGCAGATACGCAGTATTTT
size: NA; D: TRBD1; V: TRBV5-1; J: TRBJ2-7; CDR3: CASSLEGQGALGQYF; DNA: TGCGCCAGCAGCTTGGAGGGACAGGGAGCCCTGGGGCAGTACTTC
size: NA; D: NA; V: TRBV30; J: TRBJ2-2; CDR3: CAWRQGVFGELFF; DNA: TGTGCCTGGAGGCAGGGAGTCTTCGGGGAGCTGTTTTTT
size: NA; D: NA; V: TRBV25-1; J: TRBJ2-7; CDR3: CASSEPGQGRAYEQYF; DNA: TGTGCCAGCAGTGAACCCGGCCAGGGGAGGGCCTACGAGCAGTACTTC
size: NA; D: NA; V: TRBV19; J: TRBJ2-1; CDR3: CASNIPTGGEQFF; DNA: TGTGCCAGTAATATCCCGACTGGGGGGGAGCAGTTCTTC
size: NA; D: NA; V: TRBV5-1; J: TRBJ1-2; CDR3: CASSLGTQNYGYTF; DNA: TGCGCCAGCAGCTTGGGGACTCAAAACTATGGCTACACCTTC
size: NA; D: NA; V: TRBV29-1; J: TRBJ2-7; CDR3: CSVESPAQGVYEQYF; DNA: TGCAGCGTTGAATCCCCTGCCCAGGGAGTCTACGAGCAGTACTTC
size: once; D: NA; V: TRBV29-1; J: TRBJ1-1; CDR3: CSVVWAGTEAFF; DNA: TGCAGCGTTGTATGGGCGGGCACTGAAGCTTTCTTT
size: few; D: NA; V: TRBV5-6; J: TRBJ1-5; CDR3: CASSLAGYSNQPQHF; DNA: TGTGCCAGCAGCTTGGCGGGGTATAGCAATCAGCCCCAGCATTTT
size: few; D: TRBD1; V: TRBV30; J: TRBJ2-7; CDR3: CAWRDRTGGAWDF; DNA: TGTGCCTGGAGGGATAGGACAGGGGGCGCCTGGGACTTC
size: NA; D: NA; V: TRBV5-1; J: TRBJ2-1; CDR3: CASKGQPAAKFF; DNA: TGCGCCAGCAAAGGACAGCCCGCCGCCAAGTTCTTC
size: NA; D: NA; V: TRBV7-8; J: TRBJ1-2; CDR3: CASSFRGDGYTF; DNA: TGTGCCAGCAGCTTTCGGGGTGATGGCTACACCTTC
size: NA; D: NA; V: TRBV25-1; J: TRBJ2-7; CDR3: CEEEAKGRPYEQYF; DNA: TGTGAAGAGGAGGCCAAAGGTCGGCCCTACGAGCAGTACTTC
size: NA; D: NA; V: TRBV19; J: TRBJ1-1; CDR3: CASSPTGIQAFF; DNA: TGTGCCAGTAGTCCAACAGGGATTCAAGCTTTCTTT
size: NA; D: NA; V: TRBV7-8; J: TRBJ1-5; CDR3: CASSARQNSNQPQHF; DNA: TGTGCCAGCAGCGCCAGACAGAATAGCAATCAGCCCCAGCATTTT
size: NA; D: NA; V: TRBV19; J: TRBJ1-5; CDR3: CASSSTNQPQHF; DNA: TGTGCCAGTAGTAGCACCAATCAGCCCCAGCATTTT
size: NA; D: NA; V: TRBV19; J: TRBJ1-1; CDR3: CASSWVLNTEAFF; DNA: TGTGCCAGTAGTTGGGTTTTGAACACTGAAGCTTTCTTT
size: NA; D: NA; V: TRBV30; J: TRBJ1-5; CDR3: CAWSPMVSNQPQHF; DNA: TGTGCCTGGAGTCCAATGGTTAGCAATCAGCCCCAGCATTTT
size: NA; D: NA; V: TRBV2; J: TRBJ2-5; CDR3: CASSLLRQGGKETQYF; DNA: TGTGCCAGCAGCCTCCTGAGACAGGGAGGAAAAGAGACCCAGTACTTC
size: once; D: NA; V: TRBV9; J: TRBJ1-2; CDR3: CASSVEADISIGYTF; DNA: TGTGCCAGCAGCGTAGAGGCGGATATATCAATCGGCTACACCTTC
size: NA; D: NA; V: TRBV6-5; J: TRBJ1-2; CDR3: CASSRWTAPNYGYTF; DNA: TGTGCCAGCAGTCGTTGGACAGCACCTAACTATGGCTACACCTTC
size: NA; D: NA; V: TRBV2; J: TRBJ2-7; CDR3: CASSEGLYEQYF; DNA: TGTGCCAGCAGTGAAGGCTTATACGAGCAGTACTTC
size: NA; D: TRBD1; V: TRBV10-3; J: TRBJ1-1; CDR3: CAIRTGPSNTEAFF; DNA: TGTGCCATCAGGACAGGGCCATCGAACACTGAAGCTTTCTTT
size: NA; D: TRBD1; V: TRBV5-1; J: TRBJ1-1; CDR3: CASSSTGQSAGPKAFF; DNA: TGCGCCAGCAGCTCGACAGGGCAGTCAGCTGGTCCCAAAGCTTTCTTT
size: once; D: NA; V: TRBV30; J: TRBJ1-2; CDR3: CAWSVVTDYGYTF; DNA: TGTGCCTGGAGTGTAGTCACGGACTATGGCTACACCTTC
size: NA; D: NA; V: TRBV5-4; J: TRBJ1-5; CDR3: CASSLGRGTQHF; DNA: TGTGCCAGCAGCTTGGGTCGGGGTACCCAGCATTTT
size: NA; D: NA; V: TRBV4-3; J: TRBJ1-1; CDR3: CASSQGLQMNTEAFF; DNA: TGCGCCAGCAGCCAAGGTCTACAAATGAACACTGAAGCTTTCTTT
size: NA; D: TRBD2; V: TRBV7-2; J: TRBJ2-3; CDR3: CASSLGSGGIDTQYF; DNA: TGTGCCAGCAGCTTAGGTAGCGGGGGGATAGATACGCAGTATTTT
size: NA; D: NA; V: TRBV6-5; J: TRBJ2-7; CDR3: CASSSDSREQYF; DNA: TGTGCCAGCAGTTCCGATTCCCGCGAGCAGTACTTC
size: once; D: TRBD1; V: TRBV10-3; J: TRBJ2-7; CDR3: CAISVTGTGGYEQYF; DNA: TGTGCCATCAGTGTGACCGGGACAGGGGGCTACGAGCAGTACTTC
size: NA; D: NA; V: TRBV4-3; J: TRBJ2-7; CDR3: CASSQDIGERSYEQYF; DNA: TGCGCCAGCAGCCAAGATATCGGGGAACGCTCCTACGAGCAGTACTTC
size: NA; D: TRBD1; V: TRBV10-3; J: TRBJ1-2; CDR3: CAISDPGQGSEGYTF; DNA: TGTGCCATCAGTGACCCGGGACAGGGGAGCGAGGGCTACACCTTC
size: NA; D: NA; V: TRBV18; J: TRBJ1-2; CDR3: CASSFASRVQANYGYTF; DNA: TGTGCCAGCTCTTTTGCAAGCCGGGTCCAAGCTAACTATGGCTACACCTTC
size: NA; D: NA; V: TRBV5-8; J: TRBJ1-3; CDR3: CASSLNGHPGNTIYF; DNA: TGTGCCAGCAGCTTGAACGGACATCCTGGAAACACCATATATTTT
size: NA; D: NA; V: TRBV2; J: TRBJ2-2; CDR3: CASSSFRGNTGELFF; DNA: TGTGCCAGCAGTAGCTTCCGGGGGAACACCGGGGAGCTGTTTTTT
size: NA; D: NA; V: TRBV4-3; J: TRBJ2-1; CDR3: CASSRLTGRKSSYNEQFF; DNA: TGCGCCAGCAGCCGCTTAACGGGACGGAAAAGCTCCTACAATGAGCAGTTCTTC
size: NA; D: NA; V: TRBV6-1; J: TRBJ1-5; CDR3: CASSDRHQPQHF; DNA: TGTGCCAGCAGTGACAGGCATCAGCCCCAGCATTTT
size: NA; D: TRBD1; V: TRBV5-1; J: TRBJ1-1; CDR3: CASRITGDSSEAFF; DNA: TGCGCCAGCAGGATTACAGGGGATAGCTCTGAAGCTTTCTTT
size: NA; D: TRBD1; V: TRBV4-2; J: TRBJ1-2; CDR3: CASSQAGTGSNYGYTF; DNA: TGTGCCAGCAGCCAAGCCGGGACAGGTTCTAACTATGGCTACACCTTC
size: NA; D: NA; V: TRBV5-6; J: TRBJ1-6; CDR3: CASSFPSNSPLHF; DNA: TGTGCCAGCAGCTTCCCTAGTAATTCACCCCTCCACTTT
size: NA; D: TRBD1; V: TRBV6-5; J: TRBJ2-2; CDR3: CASSWEGGAGTGELFF; DNA: TGTGCCAGCAGTTGGGAAGGGGGCGCCGGCACCGGGGAGCTGTTTTTT
size: NA; D: NA; V: TRBV6-5; J: TRBJ1-1; CDR3: CASFRLNTEAFF; DNA: TGTGCCAGCTTCCGGTTGAACACTGAAGCTTTCTTT
size: NA; D: NA; V: TRBV19; J: TRBJ2-7; CDR3: CASSTYQRHRSYEQYF; DNA: TGTGCCAGTAGTACCTACCAGAGACACCGCTCCTACGAGCAGTACTTC
size: NA; D: NA; V: TRBV10-3; J: TRBJ1-2; CDR3: CAISDSSSGAQDGYTF; DNA: TGTGCCATCAGTGATAGCTCTTCGGGAGCTCAGGATGGCTACACCTTC
size: NA; D: NA; V: TRBV5-5; J: TRBJ2-7; CDR3: CASSLIGVFLREQYF; DNA: TGTGCCAGCAGCTTGATCGGCGTGTTTCTTCGCGAGCAGTACTTC
size: once; D: NA; V: TRBV29-1; J: TRBJ2-1; CDR3: CSVGSGVMYNEQFF; DNA: TGCAGCGTTGGGTCTGGAGTAATGTACAATGAGCAGTTCTTC
size: NA; D: NA; V: TRBV29-1; J: TRBJ2-7; CDR3: CSVVRIARGEQYF; DNA: TGCAGCGTTGTACGTATTGCCCGGGGGGAGCAGTACTTC
size: NA; D: NA; V: TRBV19; J: TRBJ1-1; CDR3: CATTSRRGNTEAFF; DNA: TGTGCCACCACATCAAGAAGGGGGAACACTGAAGCTTTCTTT